Listed below are T cell receptor beta chains from one sample, sequenced in a study of CD8+CD57+ T cells in acquired aplastic anemia. MiXCR, run by TCRdb on the reads, gives a single entry per CDR3 protein. The sample lists some 180,000 distinct CDR3 sequences; 63% were seen once. Sequencing input: sorted CD4+, CD8+, or CD8+CD57+ T cells (not recorded which) from PBMCs. The receptor set was obtained from a human donor with aplastic anemia. CDR3s include the opening cysteine and the closing phenylalanine or tryptophan. D genes are given only for firm matches. Some rows mark clone size as missing; the rest say once, few, many or name a class of expanded clone.

>TRBJ2-7|NA|TRBV2|NA
CASGHSHEQYF
TGTGCCAGCGGTCACTCCCACGAGCAGTACTTC
>TRBJ2-7|NA|TRBV2|NA
CASYGDYEQYF
TGTGCCAGTTACGGGGACTACGAGCAGTACTTC
>TRBJ2-1|many|TRBV11-2|TRBD1
CASSYLTGGYEQFF
TGTGCCAGCAGCTACCTCACAGGGGGCTATGAGCAGTTCTTC
>TRBJ1-3|once|TRBV24-1|NA
CATSECLQGRNTIYF
TGTGCCACCAGTGAGTGTTTACAGGGCCGGAACACCATATATTTT
>TRBJ1-2|NA|TRBV29-1|TRBD1
CSVPDRAGGYTF
TGCAGCGTTCCCGACAGGGCAGGCGGCTACACCTTC
>TRBJ1-2|many|TRBV12-3/TRBV12-4|NA
CASSFGSTYGYTF
TGTGCCAGCAGTTTTGGGAGCACATATGGCTACACCTTC
>TRBJ2-6|NA|TRBV11-2|NA
CASSLTSAAGANVLTF
TGTGCCAGCAGCTTAACTTCAGCGGCAGGGGCCAACGTCCTGACTTTC
>TRBJ2-7|NA|TRBV7-3|NA
CASSLILSGPYEQYF
TGTGCCAGCAGCTTAATCCTCAGCGGACCCTACGAGCAGTACTTC
>TRBJ2-5|few|TRBV3-1|NA
CASSLVHGGETQYF
TGTGCCAGCAGCCTAGTTCACGGGGGAGAGACCCAGTACTTC
>TRBJ1-1|NA|TRBV24-1|NA
CATSALGDTEAFF
TGTGCCACCAGTGCCCTGGGGGACACTGAAGCTTTCTTT
>TRBJ1-6|many|TRBV6-5|NA
CASSYRIYNSPLHF
TGTGCCAGCAGTTACAGGATTTATAATTCACCCCTCCACTTT
>TRBJ1-6|NA|TRBV10-3|NA
CAISEGGGFSYNSPLHF
TGTGCCATCAGTGAGGGGGGGGGCTTCTCCTATAATTCACCCCTCCACTTT
>TRBJ2-7|NA|TRBV5-5|TRBD1
CASSLVSGTGYEQYF
TGTGCCAGCAGCTTGGTATCCGGGACAGGGTACGAGCAGTACTTC
>TRBJ1-3|NA|TRBV10-2|NA
CASSQGYSGNTIYF
TGCGCCAGCAGTCAGGGTTATTCTGGAAACACCATATATTTT
>TRBJ2-7|many|TRBV5-6|NA
CASSLGGDSYEQYF
TGTGCCAGCAGCTTGGGAGGGGACTCCTACGAGCAGTACTTC
>TRBJ1-6|NA|TRBV20-1|TRBD1
CSARRTGGVGDSPLHF
TGCAGTGCCCGGAGGACAGGGGGCGTTGGAGATTCACCCCTCCACTTT
>TRBJ1-6|few|TRBV2|NA
CASNERSPLHF
TGTGCCAGCAACGAACGTTCACCCCTCCACTTT
>TRBJ2-1|NA|TRBV7-2|TRBD1
CASTPPGQHWDEQSF
TGTGCCAGCACCCCCCCGGGACAGCATTGGGATGAGCAGTCCTTC
>TRBJ2-1|few|TRBV24-1|NA
CATAEDSKTYNEQFF
TGTGCCACCGCCGAAGATAGCAAGACCTACAATGAGCAGTTCTTC
>TRBJ1-2|NA|TRBV24-1|NA
CATSDYRDDGYTF
TGTGCCACCAGTGATTACAGGGATGACGGCTACACCTTC
>TRBJ1-2|many|TRBV15|NA
CATSISGTANYGYTF
TGTGCCACCAGCATCTCCGGGACCGCTAACTATGGCTACACCTTC
>TRBJ1-1|NA|TRBV20-1|NA
CSARGGESEAFF
TGCAGTGCTAGAGGGGGGGAGTCTGAAGCTTTCTTT